Sequencing of this TCR beta chain was carried out in a study of OX40 agonist ivuxolimab in advanced cancers. For the study at large: The study gave patients intravenous ivuxolimab at 0.01 to 10 mg/kg every 2 weeks. Dose-escalation patients had hepatocellular carcinoma, melanoma, renal cell or head and neck cancer.

Collection of blood occurred at baseline, at cycle 4 day 1, and at cycle 7 day 1. As to this clone: Its antigen is unknown.

The method was immunoSEQ multiplex PCR; TCRdb's version includes in-frame clones alone and lacks a portion of them. The table shows approximately 56,000 clones, with 70% to 90% occurring only once. The CDR3 is 11 residues long. The V and J ends lost 4 bases and 7 bases respectively, with 7 bases between them. The germline gives CDR1 SGHAT, CDR2 FQNNGV. Study results and limitations: At 0.1 to 3.0 mg/kg, clonal expansion of CD4+ and CD8+ blood T cells had occurred by week 6.

This sequence joins TRBV11-2 and TRBJ1-2; TRBD1 is a possible D gene (5 bases). This TCR was sampled from an adult with an advanced solid tumor such as melanoma, head and neck, liver or kidney cancer. Sequences were derived from CD4+ or CD8+ T cells sorted from blood, sampled in a trial of the OX40 agonist ivuxolimab. CDR3: CASSSGSGYTF. In DNA, the CDR3 is TGTGCCAGCAGCTCAGGGAGTGGCTACACCTTC.